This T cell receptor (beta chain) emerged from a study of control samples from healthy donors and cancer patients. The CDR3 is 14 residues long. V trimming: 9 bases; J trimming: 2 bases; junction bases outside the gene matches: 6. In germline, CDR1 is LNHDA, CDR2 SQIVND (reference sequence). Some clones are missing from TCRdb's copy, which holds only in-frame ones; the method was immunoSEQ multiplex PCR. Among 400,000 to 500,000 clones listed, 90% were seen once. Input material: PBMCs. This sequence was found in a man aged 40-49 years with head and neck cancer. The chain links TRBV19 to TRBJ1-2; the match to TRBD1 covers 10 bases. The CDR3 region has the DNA TGTGCCAGCAGACAGGGGGCCCTAAACTATGGCTACACCTTC. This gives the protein CASRQGALNYGYTF.